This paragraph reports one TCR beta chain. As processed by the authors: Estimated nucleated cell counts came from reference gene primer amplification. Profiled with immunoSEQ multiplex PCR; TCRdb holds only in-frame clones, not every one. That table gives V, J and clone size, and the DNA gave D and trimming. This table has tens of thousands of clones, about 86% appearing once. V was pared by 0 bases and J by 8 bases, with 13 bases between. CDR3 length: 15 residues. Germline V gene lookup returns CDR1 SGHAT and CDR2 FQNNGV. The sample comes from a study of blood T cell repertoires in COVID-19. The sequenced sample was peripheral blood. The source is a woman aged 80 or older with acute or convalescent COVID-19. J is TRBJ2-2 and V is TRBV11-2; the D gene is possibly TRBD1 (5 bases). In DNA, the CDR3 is TGTGCCAGCAGCTTAGATTCCATTAGGGGTGGGGAGCTGTTTTTT. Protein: CASSLDSIRGGELFF. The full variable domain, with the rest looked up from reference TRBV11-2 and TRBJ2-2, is EAGVAQSPRYKIIEKRQSVAFWCNPISGHATLYWYQQILGQGPKLLIQFQNNGVVDDSQLPKDRFSAERLKGVDSTLKIQPAKLEDSAVYLCASSLDSIRGGELFFGEGSRLTVL.